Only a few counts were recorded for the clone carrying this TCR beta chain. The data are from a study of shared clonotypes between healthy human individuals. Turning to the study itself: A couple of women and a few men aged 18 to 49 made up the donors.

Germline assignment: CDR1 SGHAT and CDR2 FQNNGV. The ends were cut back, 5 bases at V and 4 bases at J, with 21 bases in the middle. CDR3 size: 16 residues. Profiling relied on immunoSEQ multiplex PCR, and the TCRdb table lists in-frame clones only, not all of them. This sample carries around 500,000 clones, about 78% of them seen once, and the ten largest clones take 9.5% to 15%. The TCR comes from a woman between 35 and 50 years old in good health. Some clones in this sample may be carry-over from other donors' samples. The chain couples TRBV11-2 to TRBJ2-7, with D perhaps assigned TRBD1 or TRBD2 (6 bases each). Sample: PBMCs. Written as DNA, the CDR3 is TGTGCCAGCAGCATTATTAGCGGAGGGGGGTCGTACGAGCAGTACTTC. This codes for CASSIISGGGSYEQYF.